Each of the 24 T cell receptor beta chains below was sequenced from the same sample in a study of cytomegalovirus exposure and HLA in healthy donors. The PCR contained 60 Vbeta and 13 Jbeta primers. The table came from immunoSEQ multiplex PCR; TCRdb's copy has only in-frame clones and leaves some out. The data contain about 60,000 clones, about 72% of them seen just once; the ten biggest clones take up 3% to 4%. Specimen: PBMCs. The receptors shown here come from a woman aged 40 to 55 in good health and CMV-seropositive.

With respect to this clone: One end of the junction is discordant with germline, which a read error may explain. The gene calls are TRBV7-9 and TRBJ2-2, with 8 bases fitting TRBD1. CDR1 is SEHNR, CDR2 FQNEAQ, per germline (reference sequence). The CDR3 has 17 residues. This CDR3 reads CSSSLKQGGSNTGELFF. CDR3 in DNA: TGTTCCAGCAGCTTAAAACAGGGGGGATCTAACACCGGGGAGCTGTTTTTT.

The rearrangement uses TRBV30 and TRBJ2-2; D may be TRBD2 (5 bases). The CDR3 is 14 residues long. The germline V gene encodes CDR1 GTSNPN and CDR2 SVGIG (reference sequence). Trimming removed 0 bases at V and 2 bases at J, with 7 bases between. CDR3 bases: TGTGCCTGGAGTGTTGGACTTAACACCGGGGAGCTGTTTTTT. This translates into CAWSVGLNTGELFF.

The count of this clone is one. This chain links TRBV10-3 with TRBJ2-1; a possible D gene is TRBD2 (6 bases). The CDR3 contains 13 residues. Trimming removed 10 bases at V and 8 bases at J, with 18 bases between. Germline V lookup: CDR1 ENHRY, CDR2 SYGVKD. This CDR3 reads CASGGASYDEQFF. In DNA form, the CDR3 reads TGTGCCAGCGGAGGGGCTTCGTACGATGAGCAGTTCTTC.

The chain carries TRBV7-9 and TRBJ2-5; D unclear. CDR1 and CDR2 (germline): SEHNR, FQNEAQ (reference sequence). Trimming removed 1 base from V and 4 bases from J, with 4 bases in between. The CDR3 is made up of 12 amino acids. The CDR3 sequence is CASSLGPETQYF. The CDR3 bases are TGTGCCAGCAGCTTAGGGCCAGAGACCCAGTACTTC.

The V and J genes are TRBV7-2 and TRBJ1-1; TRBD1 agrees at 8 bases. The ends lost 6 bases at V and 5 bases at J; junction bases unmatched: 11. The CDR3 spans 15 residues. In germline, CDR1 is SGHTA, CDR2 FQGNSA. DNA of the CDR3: TGTGCCAGCAGTTCTACAGGGGGAAAAGGGACTGAAGCTTTCTTT. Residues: CASSSTGGKGTEAFF.

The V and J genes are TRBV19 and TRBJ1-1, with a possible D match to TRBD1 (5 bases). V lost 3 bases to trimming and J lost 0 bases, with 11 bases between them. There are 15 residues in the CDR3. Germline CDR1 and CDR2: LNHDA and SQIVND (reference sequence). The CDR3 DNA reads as TGTGCCAGTAGTATCGGGGGGAGAGTGAACACTGAAGCTTTCTTT. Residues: CASSIGGRVNTEAFF.

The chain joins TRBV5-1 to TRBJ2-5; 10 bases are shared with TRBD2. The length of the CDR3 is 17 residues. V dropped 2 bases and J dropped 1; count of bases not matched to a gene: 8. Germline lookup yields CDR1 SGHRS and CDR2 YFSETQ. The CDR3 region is CASSFSRAGGGQETQYF. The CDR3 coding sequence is TGCGCCAGCAGCTTCTCCCGAGCGGGGGGGGGCCAAGAGACCCAGTACTTC. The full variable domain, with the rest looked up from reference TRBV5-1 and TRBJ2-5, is KAGVTQTPRYLIKTRGQQVTLSCSPISGHRSVSWYQQTPGQGLQFLFEYFSETQRNKGNFPGRFSGRQFSNSRSEMNVSTLELGDSALYLCASSFSRAGGGQETQYFGPGTRLLVL.

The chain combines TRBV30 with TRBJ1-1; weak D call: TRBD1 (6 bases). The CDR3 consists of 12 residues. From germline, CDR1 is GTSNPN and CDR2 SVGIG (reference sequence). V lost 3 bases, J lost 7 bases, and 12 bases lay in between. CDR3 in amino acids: CAWRRTALEAFF. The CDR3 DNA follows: TGTGCCTGGAGGAGGACAGCCCTTGAAGCTTTCTTT.

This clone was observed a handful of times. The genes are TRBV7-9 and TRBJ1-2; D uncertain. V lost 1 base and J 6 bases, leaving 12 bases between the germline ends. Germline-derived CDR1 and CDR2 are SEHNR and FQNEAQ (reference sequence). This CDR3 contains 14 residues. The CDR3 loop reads CASSLGGYRDGYTF. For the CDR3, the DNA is TGTGCCAGCAGCTTAGGAGGGTACCGTGATGGCTACACCTTC.

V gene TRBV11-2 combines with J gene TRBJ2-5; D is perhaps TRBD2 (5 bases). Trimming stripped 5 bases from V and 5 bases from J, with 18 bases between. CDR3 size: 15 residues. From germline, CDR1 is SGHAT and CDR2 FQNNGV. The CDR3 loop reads CASSPRTQRGETQYF. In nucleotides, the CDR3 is TGTGCCAGCAGCCCCCGGACCCAAAGAGGGGAGACCCAGTACTTC.

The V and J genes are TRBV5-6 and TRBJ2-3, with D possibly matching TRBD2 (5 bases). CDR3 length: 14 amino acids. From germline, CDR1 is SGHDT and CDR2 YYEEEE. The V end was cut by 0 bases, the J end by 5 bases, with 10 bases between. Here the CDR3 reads CASSLGSRGDTQYF. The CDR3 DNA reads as TGTGCCAGCAGCTTGGGCAGCCGGGGAGATACGCAGTATTTT. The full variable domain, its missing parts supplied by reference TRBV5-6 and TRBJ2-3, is DAGVTQSPTHLIKTRGQQVTLRCSPKSGHDTVSWYQQALGQGPQFIFQYYEEEERQRGNFPDRFSGHQFPNYSSELNVNALLLGDSALYLCASSLGSRGDTQYFGPGTRLTVL.

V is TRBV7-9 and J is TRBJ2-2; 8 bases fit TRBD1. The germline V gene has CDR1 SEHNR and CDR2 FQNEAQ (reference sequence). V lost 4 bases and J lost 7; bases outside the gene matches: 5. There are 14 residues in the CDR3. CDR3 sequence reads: CASSSTGDVGELFF. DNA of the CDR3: TGTGCCAGCAGCTCGACAGGGGACGTCGGGGAGCTGTTTTTT.

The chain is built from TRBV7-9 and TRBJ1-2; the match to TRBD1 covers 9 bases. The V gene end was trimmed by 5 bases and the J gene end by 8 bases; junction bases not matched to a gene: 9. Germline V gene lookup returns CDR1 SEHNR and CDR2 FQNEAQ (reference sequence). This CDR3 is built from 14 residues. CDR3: CASSGSGTGNGYTF. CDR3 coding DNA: TGTGCCAGCAGCGGTAGCGGGACAGGGAACGGCTACACCTTC.

CDR3 coding DNA: TGTGCCAGCTCACCACCCCTCGGGGGAGATACGCAGTATTTT. Translating it yields CASSPPLGGDTQYF. J is TRBJ2-3 and V is TRBV18; D perhaps matches TRBD2 (6 bases). Germline CDR1 and CDR2: KGHSH and LQKENI. V lost 0 bases, J lost 5 bases, and 9 bases lay in between. The CDR3 consists of 14 residues.

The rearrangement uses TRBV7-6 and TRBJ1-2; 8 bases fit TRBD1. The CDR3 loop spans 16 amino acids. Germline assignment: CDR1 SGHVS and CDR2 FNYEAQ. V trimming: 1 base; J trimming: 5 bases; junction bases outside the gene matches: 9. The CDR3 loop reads CASSLVAGGSGYGYTF. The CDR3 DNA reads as TGTGCCAGCAGCTTAGTCGCAGGGGGCTCTGGTTATGGCTACACCTTC.

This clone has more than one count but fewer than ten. The CDR3 region is CASSETSGGLQETQYF. CDR3 in DNA: TGTGCCAGCAGTGAAACTAGCGGGGGCCTACAAGAGACCCAGTACTTC. The chain couples TRBV6-1 to TRBJ2-5; 11 bases align to TRBD2. Germline V gene data show CDR1 as MNHNS and CDR2 as SASEGT. CDR3 length: 16 residues. V dropped 2 bases and J dropped 2; count of bases not matched to a gene: 4.

The CDR3 region is CASSLKVSQPQHF. CDR3 coding DNA: TGTGCCAGCAGCTTGAAAGTCAGTCAGCCCCAGCATTTT. The chain has TRBV5-6 and TRBJ1-5, with no clear D. Per the germline V gene, CDR1 is SGHDT and CDR2 is YYEEEE. Between the trimmed V and J ends, which lost 1 base and 6 bases, there was a span of 8 bases. The length of the CDR3 is 13 residues. Full variable domain (remainder filled in from reference TRBV5-6 and TRBJ1-5): DAGVTQSPTHLIKTRGQQVTLRCSPKSGHDTVSWYQQALGQGPQFIFQYYEEEERQRGNFPDRFSGHQFPNYSSELNVNALLLGDSALYLCASSLKVSQPQHFGDGTRLSIL.

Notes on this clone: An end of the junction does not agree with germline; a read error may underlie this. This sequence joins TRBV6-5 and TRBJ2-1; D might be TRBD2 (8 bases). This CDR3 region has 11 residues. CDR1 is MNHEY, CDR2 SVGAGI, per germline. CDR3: CASNSGTRGLF. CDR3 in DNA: TGTGCCAGCAATTCCGGGACTAGGGGGCTCTTC.

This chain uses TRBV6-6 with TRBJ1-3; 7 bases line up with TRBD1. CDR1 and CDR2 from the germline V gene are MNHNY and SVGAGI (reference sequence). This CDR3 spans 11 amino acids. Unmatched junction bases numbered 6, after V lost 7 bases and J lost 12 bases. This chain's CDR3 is CASTPGQVIYF. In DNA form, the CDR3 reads TGTGCCAGCACACCCGGACAGGTCATATATTTT.

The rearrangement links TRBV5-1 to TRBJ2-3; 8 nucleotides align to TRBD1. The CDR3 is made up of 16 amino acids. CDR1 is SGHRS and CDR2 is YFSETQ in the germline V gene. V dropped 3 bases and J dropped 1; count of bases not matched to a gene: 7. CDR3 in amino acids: CASSSGTGTRTDTQYF. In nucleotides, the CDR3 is TGCGCCAGCAGCTCCGGGACAGGAACCCGCACAGATACGCAGTATTTT. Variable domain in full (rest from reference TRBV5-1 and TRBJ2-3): KAGVTQTPRYLIKTRGQQVTLSCSPISGHRSVSWYQQTPGQGLQFLFEYFSETQRNKGNFPGRFSGRQFSNSRSEMNVSTLELGDSALYLCASSSGTGTRTDTQYFGPGTRLTVL.

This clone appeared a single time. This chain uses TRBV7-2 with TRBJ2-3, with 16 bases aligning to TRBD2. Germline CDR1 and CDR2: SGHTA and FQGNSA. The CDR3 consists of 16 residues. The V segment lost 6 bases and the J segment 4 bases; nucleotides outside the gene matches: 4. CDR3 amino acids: CASRPGLAGGADTQYF. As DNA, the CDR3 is TGTGCCAGCAGACCGGGACTAGCGGGGGGGGCAGATACGCAGTATTTT.

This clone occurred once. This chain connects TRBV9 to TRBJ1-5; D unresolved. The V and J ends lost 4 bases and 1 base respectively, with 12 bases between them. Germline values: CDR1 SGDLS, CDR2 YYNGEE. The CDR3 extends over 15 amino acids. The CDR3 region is CASSTGSGSNQPQHF. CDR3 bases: TGTGCCAGCAGCACCGGCTCAGGCAGCAATCAGCCCCAGCATTTT.

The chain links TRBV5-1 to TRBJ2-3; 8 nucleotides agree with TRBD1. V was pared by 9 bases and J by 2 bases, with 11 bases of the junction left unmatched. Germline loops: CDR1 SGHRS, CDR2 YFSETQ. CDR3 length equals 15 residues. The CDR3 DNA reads TGCGCCACCCGCTTCCAGGGGGCGGACACAGATACGCAGTATTTT. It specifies CATRFQGADTDTQYF.

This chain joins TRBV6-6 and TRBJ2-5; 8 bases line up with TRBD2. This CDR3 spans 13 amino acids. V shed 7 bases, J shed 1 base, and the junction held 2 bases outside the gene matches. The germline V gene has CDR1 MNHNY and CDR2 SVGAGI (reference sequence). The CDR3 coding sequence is TGTGCCAGCACCACTAGCGGCCAAGAGACCCAGTACTTC. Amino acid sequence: CASTTSGQETQYF.